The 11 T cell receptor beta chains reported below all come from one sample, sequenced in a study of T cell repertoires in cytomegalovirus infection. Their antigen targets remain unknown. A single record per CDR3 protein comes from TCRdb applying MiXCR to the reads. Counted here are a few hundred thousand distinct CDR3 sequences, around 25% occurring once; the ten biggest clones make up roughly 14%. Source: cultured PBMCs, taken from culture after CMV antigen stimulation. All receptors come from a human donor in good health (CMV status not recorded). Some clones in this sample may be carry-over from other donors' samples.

CDR3 region: CASSVSQETQYF. As DNA, the CDR3 is TGCGCCAGCAGCGTGTCCCAAGAGACCCAGTACTTC. V and J are TRBV5-1 and TRBJ2-5; the D is unclear. This CDR3 contains 12 residues. V lost 4 bases, J lost 1 base, and 5 bases lay in between. Germline V gene sequence: CDR1 SGHRS, CDR2 YFSETQ.

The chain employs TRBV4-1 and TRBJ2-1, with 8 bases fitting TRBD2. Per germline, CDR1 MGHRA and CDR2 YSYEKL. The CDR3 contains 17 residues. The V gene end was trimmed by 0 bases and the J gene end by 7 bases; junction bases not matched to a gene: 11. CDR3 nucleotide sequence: TGCGCCAGCAGCCAAGATTTCGGTAGTAGCGGGAAGAATGAGCAGTTCTTC. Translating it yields CASSQDFGSSGKNEQFF.

The CDR3 nucleotides are TGTGCCTGGAGCTGGGGGACCAACACCGGGGAGCTGTTTTTT. Encoded protein: CAWSWGTNTGELFF. The V call is TRBV30, the J call TRBJ2-2, with D possibly being TRBD1 or TRBD2 (5 bases each). Germline values: CDR1 GTSNPN, CDR2 SVGIG (reference sequence). Trimming cost V 3 bases and J 2 bases, with 10 bases left between them. CDR3 size: 14 residues. Full variable domain (missing parts from reference TRBV30 and TRBJ2-2): SQTIHQWPATLVQPVGSPLSLECTVEGTSNPNLYWYRQAAGRGLQLLFYSVGIGQISSEVPQNLSASRPQDRQFILSSKKLLLSDSGFYLCAWSWGTNTGELFFGEGSRLTVL.

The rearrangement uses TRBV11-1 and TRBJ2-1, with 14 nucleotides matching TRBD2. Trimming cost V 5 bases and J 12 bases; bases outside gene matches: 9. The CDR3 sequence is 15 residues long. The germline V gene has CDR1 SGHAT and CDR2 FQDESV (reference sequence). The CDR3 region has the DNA TGTGCCAGCAGCATGGGACTAGCGGGAGAGTCCTGGCAGTTCTTC. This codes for CASSMGLAGESWQFF.

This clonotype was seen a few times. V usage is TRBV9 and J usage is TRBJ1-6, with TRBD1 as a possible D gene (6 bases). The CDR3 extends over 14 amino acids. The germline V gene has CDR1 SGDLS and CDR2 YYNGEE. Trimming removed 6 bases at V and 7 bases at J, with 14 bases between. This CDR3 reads CASNTGGLNSPLHF. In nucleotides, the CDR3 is TGTGCCAGCAATACTGGGGGCTTGAATTCACCCCTCCACTTT.

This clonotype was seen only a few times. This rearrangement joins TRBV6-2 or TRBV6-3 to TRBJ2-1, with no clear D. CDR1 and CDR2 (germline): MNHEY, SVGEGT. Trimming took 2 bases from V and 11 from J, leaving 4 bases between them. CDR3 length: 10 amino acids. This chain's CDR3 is CASSYPQQFF. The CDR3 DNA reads TGTGCCAGCAGTTACCCACAGCAGTTCTTC.

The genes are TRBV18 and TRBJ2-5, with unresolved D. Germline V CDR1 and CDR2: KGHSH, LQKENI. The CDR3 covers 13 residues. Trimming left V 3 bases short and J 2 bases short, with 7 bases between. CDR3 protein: CASSPDHQETQYF. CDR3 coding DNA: TGTGCCAGCTCACCTGACCATCAAGAGACCCAGTACTTC.

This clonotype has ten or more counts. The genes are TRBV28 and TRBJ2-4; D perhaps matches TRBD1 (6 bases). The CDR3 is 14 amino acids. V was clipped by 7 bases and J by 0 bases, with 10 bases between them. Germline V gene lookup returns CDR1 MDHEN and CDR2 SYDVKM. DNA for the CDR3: TGTGCCAGCATTCAAGGGGGAGCCAAAAACATTCAGTACTTC. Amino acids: CASIQGGAKNIQYF. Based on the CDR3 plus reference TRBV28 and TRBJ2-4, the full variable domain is DVKVTQSSRYLVKRTGEKVFLECVQDMDHENMFWYRQDPGLGLRLIYFSYDVKMKEKGDIPEGYSVSREKKERFSLILESASTNQTSMYLCASIQGGAKNIQYFGAGTRLSVL.

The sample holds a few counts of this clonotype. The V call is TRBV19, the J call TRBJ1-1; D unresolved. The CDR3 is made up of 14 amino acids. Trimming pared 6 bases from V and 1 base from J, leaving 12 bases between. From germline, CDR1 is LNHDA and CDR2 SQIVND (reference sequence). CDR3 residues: CASRVGDQNTEAFF. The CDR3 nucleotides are TGTGCCAGTAGGGTCGGCGATCAGAACACTGAAGCTTTCTTT.

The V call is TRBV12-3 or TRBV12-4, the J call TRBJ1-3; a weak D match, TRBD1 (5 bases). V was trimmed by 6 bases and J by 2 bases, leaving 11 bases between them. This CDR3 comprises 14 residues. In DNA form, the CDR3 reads TGTGCCAGCAGCCCTGTGGGGGCTGGAAACACCATATATTTT. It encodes CASSPVGAGNTIYF.

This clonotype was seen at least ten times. The CDR3 DNA reads as TGTGCTACCACTAGCGGGAGCAGCCAAGAGACCCAGTACTTC. It encodes CATTSGSSQETQYF. The chain carries TRBV6-1 and TRBJ2-5, with 11 bases that match TRBD2. Germline values: CDR1 MNHNS, CDR2 SASEGT. This CDR3 region has 14 residues.